The 18 T cell receptor beta chains reported below all come from one sample, sequenced in a study of blood T cell repertoires in COVID-19. TCRdb keeps only in-frame clones here, not all; method: immunoSEQ multiplex PCR. The table has around 190,000 clones, 83% seen once. Sequenced material: peripheral blood. These receptors were obtained from a woman in her 70s with COVID-19, enrolled during active disease.

This chain connects TRBV7-2 to TRBJ2-2; the D gene is possibly TRBD1 (6 bases). Deletions cut 5 bases from V and 0 bases from J, with 13 bases between. CDR1 is SGHTA and CDR2 is FQGNSA in the germline V gene. This CDR3 comprises 16 residues. CDR3 in DNA: TGTGCCAGCAGCCTCCGACAGGTCGCGAACACCGGGGAGCTGTTTTTT. Translated, it gives CASSLRQVANTGELFF.

The count of this clone is one. This sequence joins TRBV7-2 and TRBJ1-1, with D tentatively TRBD1 (5 bases). With 1 base removed from V and 4 bases from J, the gap between germline ends came to 7 bases. Germline CDR1 is SGHTA and CDR2 is FQGNSA. The CDR3 is 13 amino acids. The CDR3 loop reads CASSLGQRTEAFF. CDR3 in DNA: TGTGCCAGCAGCTTAGGACAGCGCACTGAAGCTTTCTTT.

The CDR3 region is CASPPQRGYNEQFF. CDR3 nucleotides: TGTGCCAGCCCCCCTCAGCGGGGGTACAATGAGCAGTTCTTC. The V and J genes are TRBV28 and TRBJ2-1, with 8 bases aligning to TRBD2. The junction had 7 bases not matched to a gene; V was cut back by 8 bases and J by 4 bases. In germline, CDR1 is MDHEN, CDR2 SYDVKM. The CDR3 is 14 amino acids. The full variable domain, in which reference TRBV28 and TRBJ2-1 provide the parts outside the CDR3, is DVKVTQSSRYLVKRTGEKVFLECVQDMDHENMFWYRQDPGLGLRLIYFSYDVKMKEKGDIPEGYSVSREKKERFSLILESASTNQTSMYLCASPPQRGYNEQFFGPGTRLTVL.

The V and J genes are TRBV4-3 and TRBJ2-7; perhaps TRBD2 as D (7 bases). Germline lookup yields CDR1 LGHNA and CDR2 YSLEER. V was pared by 3 bases and J by 3 bases, with 24 bases between. The CDR3 spans 18 residues. CDR3 protein: CASSQGGGTLREGYEQYF. CDR3 nucleotides: TGCGCCAGCAGCCAGGGAGGGGGGACCCTCCGCGAAGGCTACGAGCAGTACTTC.

The chain uses TRBV14 and TRBJ2-2; a possible D gene is TRBD1 (5 bases). Deletions cut 0 bases from V and 3 bases from J, with 11 bases between. This CDR3 is built from 16 residues. Germline CDR1 reads SGHDN; CDR2 reads FVKESK. The CDR3 sequence is CASSQEDSRYTGELFF. CDR3 DNA sequence: TGTGCCAGCAGCCAAGAAGACAGTCGATACACCGGGGAGCTGTTTTTT.

Only one count was recorded for this clone. The chain joins TRBV24-1 to TRBJ2-1, with a possible D match to TRBD2 (6 bases). This CDR3 has 14 residues. Germline lookup yields CDR1 KGHDR and CDR2 SFDVKD. Trimming stripped 2 bases from V and 13 bases from J, with 17 bases between. The CDR3 spells CATSDYSRDSQQFF. CDR3 nucleotides: TGTGCCACCAGTGATTATTCCCGGGACTCCCAACAGTTCTTC.

The chain is built from TRBV4-3 and TRBJ1-2; maybe TRBD1 (6 bases). The V end lost 0 bases, the J end lost 2 bases, and 13 bases lay between the germline ends. Germline V gene lookup returns CDR1 LGHNA and CDR2 YSLEER. The CDR3 is 16 amino acids. In DNA, the CDR3 is TGCGCCAGCAGCCAAGATCGCTCAGGGGACAACTATGGCTACACCTTC. It is translated as CASSQDRSGDNYGYTF.

V usage is TRBV5-1 and J usage is TRBJ2-2, with D possibly matching TRBD2 (6 bases). Germline V lookup: CDR1 SGHRS, CDR2 YFSETQ. The CDR3 has 15 residues. V shed 5 bases and J shed 4 bases, with 15 bases lying between them. The CDR3 DNA is TGCGCCAGCAGGAGGTGGGGACTCGGCACCGGGGAGCTGTTTTTT. Translation: CASRRWGLGTGELFF.

The chain joins TRBV7-2 to TRBJ1-2; 11 nucleotides match TRBD1. The V gene end was trimmed by 5 bases and the J gene end by 8 bases; junction bases not matched to a gene: 10. The CDR3 runs 15 residues. Per germline, CDR1 SGHTA and CDR2 FQGNSA. CDR3 DNA: TGTGCCAGCAGCCCCCCCGGGACAGGGGGTAAGGGCTACACCTTC. Protein product: CASSPPGTGGKGYTF.

J is TRBJ1-1 and V is TRBV19; 7 positions agree with TRBD1. Germline trimming cut 5 bases from V and 12 bases from J; bases unmatched to any gene: 15. The CDR3 is made up of 14 amino acids. Per the germline V gene, CDR1 is LNHDA and CDR2 is SQIVND (reference sequence). CDR3 DNA sequence: TGTGCCAGTAGTGAAGACCCTGAAGACAGGGCGACTTTCTTT. Its protein product is CASSEDPEDRATFF.

The chain combines TRBV27 with TRBJ1-1; D is perhaps TRBD1 (6 bases). The CDR3 is made up of 13 amino acids. The V gene's germline CDR1 is MNHEY and CDR2 SMNVEV (reference sequence). V lost 3 bases to trimming and J lost 4 bases, with 9 bases between them. The CDR3, as DNA: TGTGCCAGCAGTTTCGCAGGGGCCACTGAAGCTTTCTTT. This translates into CASSFAGATEAFF.

In its sample, this clone was seen once. V gene TRBV7-2 combines with J gene TRBJ2-1, with D unresolved. The CDR3 extends over 15 amino acids. The germline V gene encodes CDR1 SGHTA and CDR2 FQGNSA. V was shortened by 0 bases and J by 2 bases, with 8 bases between the two germline ends. CDR3 nucleotides: TGTGCCAGCAGCTTAGCACACAGTACCTACAATGAGCAGTTCTTC. Its translation is CASSLAHSTYNEQFF.

This chain links TRBV28 with TRBJ1-2; the D is unclear. The germline CDR1 and CDR2 sequences are MDHEN and SYDVKM. V dropped 4 bases and J dropped 9 bases, with 15 bases sitting between them. The CDR3 is 13 residues long. The CDR3 DNA reads as TGTGCCAGCAGTTCCCCGGGAACACAAAGCTACACCTTC. Its translation: CASSSPGTQSYTF.

This chain uses TRBV6-5 with TRBJ1-2; D unclear. V was clipped by 8 bases and J by 3 bases, with 16 bases between them. Per germline, CDR1 MNHEY and CDR2 SVGAGI. The length of the CDR3 is 14 residues. The CDR3 protein is CASCRGSSDYGYTF. CDR3 nucleotide sequence: TGTGCCAGCTGTCGAGGGAGTTCGGACTATGGCTACACCTTC.

As DNA, the CDR3 is TGTGCCAGCAGTTTAGATCAGGGGTGGAGTAACACCATATATTTT. Amino acids: CASSLDQGWSNTIYF. The chain is built from TRBV28 and TRBJ1-3, with a possible D match to TRBD1 (6 bases). Germline loops: CDR1 MDHEN, CDR2 SYDVKM. The length of the CDR3 is 15 residues. Trimming cost V 2 bases and J 7 bases, with 15 bases left between them.

The chain uses TRBV24-1 and TRBJ2-6; possibly TRBD1 for D (5 bases). Germline loops: CDR1 KGHDR, CDR2 SFDVKD. The CDR3 has 14 residues. V was cut by 12 bases and J by 0 bases, with 11 bases left in between. CDR3 amino acids: CASAQGSGANVLTF. The DNA of the CDR3 is TGTGCCTCCGCCCAGGGCTCTGGGGCCAACGTCCTGACTTTC.

This clone was recorded once. The CDR3 nucleotides read TGTGCCAGCAGCTTAGTTGCGGGAGGTCAGGCGGGTGAGCAGTTCTTC. Its translation is CASSLVAGGQAGEQFF. The chain employs TRBV7-6 and TRBJ2-1; 8 positions match TRBD2. The germline V gene has CDR1 SGHVS and CDR2 FNYEAQ. CDR3 length equals 16 residues. With 1 base clipped from V and 9 bases from J, the junction kept 11 bases outside the gene matches.

The V gene is TRBV30, the J gene TRBJ2-7, with D possibly TRBD1 on 5 matching bases. CDR3 length: 14 residues. Trimming cost V 1 base and J 6 bases, with 16 bases left between them. Looked up from germline, CDR1 is GTSNPN and CDR2 is SVGIG (reference sequence). The CDR3 DNA sequence: TGTGCCTGGAGTGAGGGGCCAACCCAAGGCGAGCAGTACTTC. The encoded protein is CAWSEGPTQGEQYF. The whole variable domain, filled in from reference TRBV30 and TRBJ2-7, reads SQTIHQWPATLVQPVGSPLSLECTVEGTSNPNLYWYRQAAGRGLQLLFYSVGIGQISSEVPQNLSASRPQDRQFILSSKKLLLSDSGFYLCAWSEGPTQGEQYFGPGTRLTVT.